What follows describes a single T cell receptor (beta chain). The target antigen is unknown. Germline V gives CDR1 SGHTA, CDR2 FQGNSA. CDR3 length equals 14 residues. V was clipped by 5 bases and J by 0 bases, with 8 bases between them. Genomic DNA of every subset was divided equally among multiple immunoSEQ plates. Clones were read by immunoSEQ multiplex PCR, and TCRdb kept only the in-frame ones, dropping some. The repertoire holds 230,000 or so clones, with approximately 70% as singletons. CD4+ cells were split into CD45RA+ naive and CD45RA-negative memory subsets. The entry originates in a study of shared clonotypes between healthy human individuals. Findings and caveats of the study: Lower generation probabilities were found for non-shared clonotypes than for those shared by all four donors. Generally, naive subsets came out with larger estimated richness than memory subsets.

The genes are TRBV7-2 and TRBJ2-1, with D maybe TRBD1 (5 bases). The sequencing input was memory CD4+ T cells sorted from blood. Subset noted: CD45RA-negative fraction. The source is a man aged 25 to 45 in good health. DNA for the CDR3: TGTGCCAGCAGCCTCGACAGCTCCTACAATGAGCAGTTCTTC. Protein product: CASSLDSSYNEQFF.